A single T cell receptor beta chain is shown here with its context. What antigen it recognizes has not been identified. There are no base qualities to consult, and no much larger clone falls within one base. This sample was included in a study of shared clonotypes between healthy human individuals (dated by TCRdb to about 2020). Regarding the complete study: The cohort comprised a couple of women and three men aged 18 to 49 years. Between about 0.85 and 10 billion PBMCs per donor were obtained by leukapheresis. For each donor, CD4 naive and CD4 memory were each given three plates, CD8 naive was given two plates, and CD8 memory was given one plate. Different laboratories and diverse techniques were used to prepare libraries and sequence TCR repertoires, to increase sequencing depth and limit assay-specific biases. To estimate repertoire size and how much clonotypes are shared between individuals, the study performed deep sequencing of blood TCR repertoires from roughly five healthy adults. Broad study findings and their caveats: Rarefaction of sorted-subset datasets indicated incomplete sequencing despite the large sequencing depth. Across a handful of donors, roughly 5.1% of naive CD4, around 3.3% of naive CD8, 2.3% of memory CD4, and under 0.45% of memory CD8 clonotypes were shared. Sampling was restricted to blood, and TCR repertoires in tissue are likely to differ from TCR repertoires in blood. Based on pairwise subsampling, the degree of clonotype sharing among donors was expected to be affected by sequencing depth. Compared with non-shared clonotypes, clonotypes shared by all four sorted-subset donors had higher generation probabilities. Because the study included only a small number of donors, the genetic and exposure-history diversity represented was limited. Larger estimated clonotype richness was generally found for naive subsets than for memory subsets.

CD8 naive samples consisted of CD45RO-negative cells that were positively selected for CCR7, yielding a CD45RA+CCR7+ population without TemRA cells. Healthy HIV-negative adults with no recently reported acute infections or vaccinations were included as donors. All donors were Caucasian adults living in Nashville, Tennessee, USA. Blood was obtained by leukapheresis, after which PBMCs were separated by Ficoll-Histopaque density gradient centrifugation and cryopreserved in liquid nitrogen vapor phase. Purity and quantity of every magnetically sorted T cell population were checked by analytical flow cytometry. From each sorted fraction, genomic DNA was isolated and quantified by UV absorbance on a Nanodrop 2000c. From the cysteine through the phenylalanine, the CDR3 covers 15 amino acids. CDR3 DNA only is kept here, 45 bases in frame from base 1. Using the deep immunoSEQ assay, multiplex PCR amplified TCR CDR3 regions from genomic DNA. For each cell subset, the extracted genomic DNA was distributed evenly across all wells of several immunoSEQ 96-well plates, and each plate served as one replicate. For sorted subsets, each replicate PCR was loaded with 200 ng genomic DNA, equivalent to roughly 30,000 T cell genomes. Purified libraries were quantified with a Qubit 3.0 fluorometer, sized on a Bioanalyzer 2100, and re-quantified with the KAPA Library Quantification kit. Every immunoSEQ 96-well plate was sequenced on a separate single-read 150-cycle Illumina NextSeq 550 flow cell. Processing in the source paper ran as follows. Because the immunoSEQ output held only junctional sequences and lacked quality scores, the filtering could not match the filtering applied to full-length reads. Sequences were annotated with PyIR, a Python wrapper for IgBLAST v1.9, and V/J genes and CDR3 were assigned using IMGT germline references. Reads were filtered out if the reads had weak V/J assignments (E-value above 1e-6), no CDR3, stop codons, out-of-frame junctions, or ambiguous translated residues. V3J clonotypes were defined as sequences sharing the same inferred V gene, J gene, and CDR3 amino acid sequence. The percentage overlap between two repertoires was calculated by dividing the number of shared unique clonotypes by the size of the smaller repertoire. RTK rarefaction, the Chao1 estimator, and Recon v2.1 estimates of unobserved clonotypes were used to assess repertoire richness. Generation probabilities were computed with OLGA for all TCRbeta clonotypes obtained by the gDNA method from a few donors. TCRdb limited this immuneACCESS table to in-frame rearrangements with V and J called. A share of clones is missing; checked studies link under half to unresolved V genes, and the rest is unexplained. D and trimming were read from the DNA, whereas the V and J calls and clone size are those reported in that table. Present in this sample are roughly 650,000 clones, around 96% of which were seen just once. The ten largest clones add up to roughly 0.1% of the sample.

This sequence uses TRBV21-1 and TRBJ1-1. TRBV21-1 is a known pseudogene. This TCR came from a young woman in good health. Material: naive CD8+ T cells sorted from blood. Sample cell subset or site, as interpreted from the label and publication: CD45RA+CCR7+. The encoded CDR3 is CASSSVQGLNTEAFF. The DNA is TGTGCCAGCAGCTCGGTCCAGGGACTGAACACTGAAGCTTTCTTT.